This TCR beta chain emerged from a study of T cell changes during pregnancy in multiple sclerosis. Sequencing was performed with immunoSEQ multiplex PCR; in TCRdb, only in-frame clones are kept and a portion is missing. In the table there are tens of thousands of clones, approximately 90% of which are singletons. Trimming left V 7 bases short and J 11 bases short, with 20 bases between. Per germline, CDR1 MNHEY and CDR2 SVGAGI. There are 14 residues in the CDR3. The clonotype was recovered from a female donor with multiple sclerosis, enrolled in a pregnancy study. The sample was CD4+ T cells from peripheral blood mononuclear cells, taken after pregnancy. The rearrangement joins TRBV6-5 to TRBJ1-4; a weak D match, TRBD1 (6 bases). The DNA for the CDR3 is TGTGCCAGCACTACGCTAACAGGGAGAGAGAAACTGTTTTTT. Amino acids: CASTTLTGREKLFF.